These T cell receptor beta chains were read from a single sample in a study of early T cells in non-severe SARS-CoV-2 infection. A single record per CDR3 protein comes from TCRdb applying MiXCR to the 5' RACE reads. The sample lists about 56,000 distinct CDR3 sequences; around 16% were seen once. Material: whole blood, obtained at baseline. All receptors come from an adult who was a healthcare worker with PCR-confirmed SARS-CoV-2 infection or an uninfected control (not recorded which). Both conserved end residues are part of each CDR3. The order of the fields is clone size, V gene, J gene, D gene, CDR3 protein, CDR3 DNA. A D gene is named only where the DNA matches it firmly. Rows give clone size only sometimes, using once, few, many, or a class for an expanded clone.

clone size: -; V gene: TRBV9; J gene: TRBJ2-1; D gene: -; CDR3 protein: CASSVVPEANEQFF; CDR3 DNA: TGTGCCAGCAGCGTAGTTCCCGAAGCCAATGAGCAGTTCTTC
clone size: many; V gene: TRBV20-1; J gene: TRBJ2-3; D gene: TRBD2; CDR3 protein: CSAWGGTDTQYF; CDR3 DNA: TGCAGTGCGTGGGGGGGAACAGATACGCAGTATTTT
clone size: -; V gene: TRBV6-1; J gene: TRBJ2-1; D gene: -; CDR3 protein: CASSPTHLRYNEQFF; CDR3 DNA: TGTGCCAGCAGTCCCACACACCTGAGGTACAATGAGCAGTTCTTC
clone size: few; V gene: TRBV29-1; J gene: TRBJ2-7; D gene: -; CDR3 protein: CSVRGEVPYEQYF; CDR3 DNA: TGCAGCGTTAGGGGGGAGGTGCCCTACGAGCAGTACTTC
clone size: many; V gene: TRBV6-6; J gene: TRBJ1-2; D gene: TRBD1; CDR3 protein: CASSYSQPGQGYTF; CDR3 DNA: TGTGCCAGCAGTTACTCTCAGCCGGGACAGGGCTACACCTTC
clone size: few; V gene: TRBV29-1; J gene: TRBJ1-2; D gene: -; CDR3 protein: CSVDQGRSYGYTF; CDR3 DNA: TGCAGCGTTGATCAGGGGCGCAGCTATGGCTACACCTTC
clone size: -; V gene: TRBV7-9; J gene: TRBJ2-1; D gene: TRBD1; CDR3 protein: CASSDRTGDNEQFF; CDR3 DNA: TGTGCCAGCAGCGATCGGACAGGGGACAATGAGCAGTTCTTC
clone size: many; V gene: TRBV9; J gene: TRBJ2-7; D gene: -; CDR3 protein: CASSPTVSSYEQYF; CDR3 DNA: TGTGCCAGCAGCCCGACGGTTAGCTCCTACGAGCAGTACTTC
clone size: few; V gene: TRBV7-2; J gene: TRBJ2-1; D gene: -; CDR3 protein: CASSLPGRGEDEQFF; CDR3 DNA: TGTGCCAGCAGCCTCCCGGGGAGGGGGGAAGATGAGCAGTTCTTC
clone size: medium-sized; V gene: TRBV6-6; J gene: TRBJ2-5; D gene: TRBD2; CDR3 protein: CASRSLLAGAQETQYF; CDR3 DNA: TGTGCCAGCAGATCGCTTCTAGCGGGGGCCCAAGAGACCCAGTACTTC
clone size: -; V gene: TRBV5-1; J gene: TRBJ1-5; D gene: -; CDR3 protein: CAGRGSLPPQHF; CDR3 DNA: TGCGCCGGCCGTGGCAGCCTCCCGCCCCAGCATTTT
clone size: few; V gene: TRBV12-3/TRBV12-4; J gene: TRBJ1-6; D gene: -; CDR3 protein: CASSLTVDSPLHF; CDR3 DNA: TGTGCCAGCAGTTTAACGGTGGATTCACCCCTCCACTTT
clone size: once; V gene: TRBV28; J gene: TRBJ1-4; D gene: -; CDR3 protein: CASRVGAGEKLFF; CDR3 DNA: TGTGCCAGCAGAGTGGGCGCCGGTGAAAAACTGTTTTTT
clone size: few; V gene: TRBV27; J gene: TRBJ2-1; D gene: TRBD1; CDR3 protein: CASSVGTGVINEQFF; CDR3 DNA: TGTGCCAGCAGTGTCGGGACAGGGGTGATCAATGAGCAGTTCTTC
clone size: few; V gene: TRBV7-3; J gene: TRBJ2-2; D gene: TRBD2; CDR3 protein: CASSLAGDLGELFF; CDR3 DNA: TGTGCCAGCAGCTTAGCGGGAGATCTCGGGGAGCTGTTTTTT
clone size: -; V gene: TRBV6-1; J gene: TRBJ1-5; D gene: -; CDR3 protein: CASSVQVNQPQHF; CDR3 DNA: TGTGCCAGCAGTGTACAGGTCAATCAGCCCCAGCATTTT
clone size: -; V gene: TRBV2; J gene: TRBJ2-7; D gene: TRBD1; CDR3 protein: CATQRTGGTEQYF; CDR3 DNA: TGTGCCACCCAGAGGACAGGGGGTACCGAGCAGTACTTC